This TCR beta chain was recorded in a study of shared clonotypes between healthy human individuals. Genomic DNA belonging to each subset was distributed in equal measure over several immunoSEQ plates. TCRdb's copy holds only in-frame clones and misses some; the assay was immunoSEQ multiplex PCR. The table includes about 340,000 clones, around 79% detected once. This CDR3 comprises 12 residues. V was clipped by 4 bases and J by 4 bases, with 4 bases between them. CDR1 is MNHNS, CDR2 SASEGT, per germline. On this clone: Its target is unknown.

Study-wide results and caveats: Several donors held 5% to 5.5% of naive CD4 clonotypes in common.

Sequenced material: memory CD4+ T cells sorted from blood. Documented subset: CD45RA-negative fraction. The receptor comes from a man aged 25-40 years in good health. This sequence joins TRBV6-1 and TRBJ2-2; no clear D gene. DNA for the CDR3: TGTGCCAGCAGTGCAGGCACCGGGGAGCTGTTTTTT. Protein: CASSAGTGELFF.